These 32 T cell receptor beta chains were sequenced from one sample in a study of cytomegalovirus exposure and HLA in healthy donors. Both 60 Vbeta primers and 13 Jbeta primers went into the PCR. The assay was immunoSEQ multiplex PCR, and TCRdb's table has in-frame clones only and misses some. This table holds about 150,000 clones, about 60% found once. Sequences were obtained from PBMCs. The receptors stem from a woman in her fifties or sixties in good health and CMV-seropositive.

This clone has a handful of counts. The chain uses TRBV28 and TRBJ2-7, with 7 bases identical to TRBD2. Trimming took 5 bases from V and 2 from J; bases not matched to a gene: 18. This CDR3 contains 18 residues. Per germline, CDR1 MDHEN and CDR2 SYDVKM. CDR3 DNA: TGTGCCAGCAGTACCCTTGGGGGGAGGGGCCATCCTCCCTACGAGCAGTACTTC. It encodes CASSTLGGRGHPPYEQYF.

This sequence joins TRBV6-5 and TRBJ2-3, with a possible D match to TRBD1 (6 bases). CDR3 length equals 15 residues. The germline V gene has CDR1 MNHEY and CDR2 SVGAGI. With 0 bases removed from V and 1 base from J, the gap between germline ends came to 8 bases. CDR3 coding DNA: TGTGCCAGCAGTTACTCGCGGACAGGCACAGATACGCAGTATTTT. Translation gives CASSYSRTGTDTQYF.

Only one count was recorded for this clone. The chain links TRBV2 to TRBJ2-2, with 9 bases lining up with TRBD2. Germline loops: CDR1 SNHLY, CDR2 FYNNEI. V lost 4 bases to trimming and J lost 6 bases; unmatched junction nucleotides: 9. This CDR3 region has 16 residues. The CDR3 protein is CASSAYSGRVAGELFF. The DNA for the CDR3 is TGTGCCAGCAGTGCCTATAGCGGGAGAGTCGCCGGGGAGCTGTTTTTT.

This clone occurred a few times. V gene TRBV4-2 combines with J gene TRBJ1-1, with TRBD1 as a possible D gene (5 bases). The germline V gene has CDR1 LGHNA and CDR2 YNFKEQ. This CDR3 has 16 residues. V gave up 0 bases and J gave up 0 bases, with 11 bases separating them. Here the CDR3 reads CASSQDWGKLNTEAFF. As DNA, the CDR3 is TGTGCCAGCAGCCAAGATTGGGGCAAATTGAACACTGAAGCTTTCTTT.

V gene TRBV7-2 combines with J gene TRBJ1-2; a weak D match, TRBD1 (6 bases). This CDR3 is 17 amino acids long. Trimming pared 1 base from V and 3 bases from J, leaving 18 bases between. Germline V CDR1 and CDR2: SGHTA, FQGNSA. The CDR3, as DNA: TGTGCCAGCAGCTTAGATTCGAGGGGGACACACGACTATGGCTACACCTTC. Protein: CASSLDSRGTHDYGYTF.

The CDR3 coding sequence is TGTGCCAGCAGTTACGGCGGGACCCGCTCCTACGAGCAGTACTTC. This encodes CASSYGGTRSYEQYF. The V call is TRBV6-5, the J call TRBJ2-7, with a tentative D call TRBD2 (6 bases). The CDR3 consists of 15 residues. Trimming removed 2 bases from V and 0 bases from J, with 11 bases in between. Germline CDR1 reads MNHEY; CDR2 reads SVGAGI.

This clone was found once. The chain combines TRBV30 with TRBJ1-2; a weak D match, TRBD1 (6 bases). V lost 5 bases and J lost 6, with 13 bases in between. The CDR3 totals 12 residues. The germline CDR1 and CDR2 sequences are GTSNPN and SVGIG (reference sequence). The CDR3 DNA reads TGTGCCTGGGCAACAGGGCTCCATGGCTACACCTTC. Residues: CAWATGLHGYTF. The entire variable domain, with the rest obtained from reference TRBV30 and TRBJ1-2, is as follows: SQTIHQWPATLVQPVGSPLSLECTVEGTSNPNLYWYRQAAGRGLQLLFYSVGIGQISSEVPQNLSASRPQDRQFILSSKKLLLSDSGFYLCAWATGLHGYTFGSGTRLTVV.

V gene TRBV5-1 combines with J gene TRBJ1-4, with 8 positions matching TRBD1. The CDR3 is 15 amino acids. The germline V gene encodes CDR1 SGHRS and CDR2 YFSETQ. With V trimmed by 4 bases and J by 4 bases, 6 bases remained unmatched. The CDR3 here is CASSTGQGNNEKLFF. In DNA, the CDR3 is TGCGCCAGCAGCACCGGACAGGGCAATAATGAAAAACTGTTTTTT.

Only a few counts were recorded for this clone. V and J are TRBV7-9 and TRBJ1-1; D is possibly TRBD1 (6 bases). Germline lookup yields CDR1 SEHNR and CDR2 FQNEAQ (reference sequence). CDR3 length: 16 amino acids. The V end lost 5 bases, the J end lost 2 bases, and 18 bases lay between the germline ends. Here the CDR3 reads CASSSTGRRINTEAFF. The DNA for the CDR3 is TGTGCCAGCAGCAGCACAGGGCGCCGAATCAACACTGAAGCTTTCTTT.

The rearrangement links TRBV2 to TRBJ1-5; 7 bases agree with TRBD1. Germline V gene data show CDR1 as SNHLY and CDR2 as FYNNEI. This CDR3 has 14 amino acids. With 4 bases clipped from V and 5 bases from J, the junction kept 5 bases outside the gene matches. The CDR3 DNA reads as TGTGCCAGCAGTGGACAGGGCTGGGATCAGCCCCAGCATTTT. It codes for CASSGQGWDQPQHF.

The V gene is TRBV10-3, the J gene TRBJ2-1, with 8 bases lining up with TRBD1. The trim removed 5 bases at V and 4 bases at J, leaving 7 bases unmatched. Germline CDR1 and CDR2: ENHRY and SYGVKD. The CDR3 runs to 15 residues. This CDR3 reads CAISLDRERYNEQFF. DNA of the CDR3: TGTGCCATCAGTCTGGACAGGGAGAGATACAATGAGCAGTTCTTC.

The rearrangement links TRBV20-1 to TRBJ2-1; TRBD2 matches at 10 bases. The CDR3 length is 11 residues. Germline values: CDR1 DFQATT, CDR2 SNEGSKA (reference sequence). V was pared by 7 bases and J by 9 bases, with 3 bases of the junction left unmatched. The CDR3 here is CSVLAGVEQFF. In DNA, the CDR3 is TGCAGTGTGCTAGCGGGAGTTGAGCAGTTCTTC.

This chain links TRBV5-4 with TRBJ2-5, with D possibly matching TRBD1 (6 bases). The CDR3 sequence is 13 residues long. V gave up 4 bases and J gave up 3 bases, with 10 bases separating them. Per germline, CDR1 SGHNT and CDR2 YYREEE (reference sequence). The CDR3 coding sequence is TGTGCCAGCAGCAGAAACAGGGAAGAGACCCAGTACTTC. Encoded protein: CASSRNREETQYF.

Regarding this clone: An end of the junction differs from the germline gene, which may be a read error. The chain recombines TRBV7-7 with TRBJ2-1, with D possibly TRBD1 on 6 matching bases. CDR1 and CDR2 (germline): SSHAT, FNYEAQ (reference sequence). The CDR3 is 14 amino acids. CDR3 region: CASSLAGQSAEQFF. CDR3 coding DNA: TGTGCTAGCAGCTTAGCAGGACAGAGCGCAGAGCAGTTCTTC.

The chain carries TRBV5-6 and TRBJ2-7; 10 nucleotides line up with TRBD2. From germline, CDR1 is SGHDT and CDR2 YYEEEE. The length of the CDR3 is 15 residues. Germline trimming cut 1 base from V and 6 bases from J; bases unmatched to any gene: 7. CDR3 sequence reads: CASSLYLAGAVEQYF. CDR3 DNA sequence: TGTGCCAGCAGCTTGTACCTAGCGGGAGCCGTCGAGCAGTACTTC.

This clone was found a few times. The chain carries TRBV9 and TRBJ2-2, with D possibly matching TRBD2 (5 bases). V was pared by 0 bases and J by 3 bases, with 6 bases between. Per the germline V gene, CDR1 is SGDLS and CDR2 is YYNGEE. This CDR3 has 14 residues. The chain's CDR3 is CASSVGGYTGELFF. The CDR3 DNA is TGTGCCAGCAGCGTAGGAGGGTACACCGGGGAGCTGTTTTTT.

The chain uses TRBV4-3 and TRBJ2-2, with 12 positions matching TRBD2. The V and J ends lost 5 bases and 3 bases, in that order; junction bases with no gene match: 10. Germline CDR1 and CDR2: LGHNA and YSLEER. The CDR3 totals 18 residues. The CDR3 here is CASSGWTSGKGDTGELFF. The CDR3 nucleotides are TGCGCCAGCAGCGGATGGACTAGCGGGAAAGGCGACACCGGGGAGCTGTTTTTT.

This chain links TRBV7-3 with TRBJ2-3; 7 bases are a match to TRBD2. Looked up from germline, CDR1 is SGHTA and CDR2 is FQGTGA. CDR3 size: 15 residues. V lost 5 bases to trimming and J lost 5 bases; unmatched junction nucleotides: 10. In DNA form, the CDR3 reads TGTGCCAGCAGCCCTAGTTCCACGGGAGGAGATACGCAGTATTTT. Protein product: CASSPSSTGGDTQYF.

This chain uses TRBV27 with TRBJ2-3; D gene uncertain. CDR1 and CDR2 from the germline V gene are MNHEY and SMNVEV (reference sequence). The V gene lost 5 bases and the J gene lost 0 bases, with 6 bases spanning the gap. This CDR3 has 13 amino acids. CDR3 sequence (DNA): TGTGCCAGCAGTATAACTAGCACAGATACGCAGTATTTT. Residues: CASSITSTDTQYF.

This chain connects TRBV6-1 to TRBJ2-7; the match to TRBD1 covers 10 bases. The V gene's germline CDR1 is MNHNS and CDR2 SASEGT. Trimming took 4 bases from V and 3 from J; bases not matched to a gene: 3. The CDR3 contains 14 residues. CDR3 region: CASSAGQGDYEQYF. The CDR3 DNA is TGTGCCAGCAGTGCCGGACAGGGGGACTACGAGCAGTACTTC.

The J gene is TRBJ2-1, the V gene TRBV6-5; the match to TRBD1 covers 7 bases. Trimming removed 9 bases from V and 3 bases from J; junction bases left unmatched: 5. The CDR3 runs 13 residues. Germline loops: CDR1 MNHEY, CDR2 SVGAGI. The CDR3 DNA sequence: TGTGCCAGTACGACAGGGTTCTACAATGAGCAGTTCTTC. The encoded protein is CASTTGFYNEQFF.

The rearrangement links TRBV19 to TRBJ2-5; D is perhaps TRBD2 (6 bases). The assigned J gene may be wrong: the sequence end matches TRBJ2-7 better. The CDR3 sequence is 14 residues long. Germline V gene data show CDR1 as LNHDA and CDR2 as SQIVND (reference sequence). CDR3 sequence: CASSRRAGAYEQYF. CDR3 nucleotide sequence: TGTGCCAGTAGCAGGAGGGCCGGCGCCTACGAGCAGTACTTC.

J is TRBJ2-1 and V is TRBV25-1, with a weak D call TRBD1 (6 bases). Trimming removed 3 bases from V and 9 bases from J, with 15 bases in between. This CDR3 has 14 amino acids. CDR1 and CDR2 from the germline V gene are MGHDK and SYGVNS. CDR3 amino acids: CASSDQTRGGEQFF. The CDR3 nucleotides read TGTGCCAGCAGTGATCAAACCCGAGGGGGTGAGCAGTTCTTC. The whole variable domain, remainder taken from reference TRBV25-1 and TRBJ2-1, is EADIYQTPRYLVIGTGKKITLECSQTMGHDKMYWYQQDPGMELHLIHYSYGVNSTEKGDLSSESTVSRIRTEHFPLTLESARPSHTSQYLCASSDQTRGGEQFFGPGTRLTVL.

The chain joins TRBV5-8 to TRBJ2-7, with D perhaps matching TRBD1 (6 bases). Germline V CDR1 and CDR2: SGHTS, YDEGEE. CDR3 length: 17 amino acids. V was clipped by 0 bases and J by 3 bases, with 19 bases between them. Here the CDR3 DNA reads TGTGCCAGCAGCTTGGCGGGGAGAGGGGGATGGTTCTACGAGCAGTACTTC. Its protein is CASSLAGRGGWFYEQYF.

The rearrangement links TRBV29-1 to TRBJ2-2, with D perhaps TRBD2 (6 bases). The CDR3 is 14 residues long. Between the trimmed V and J ends, which lost 4 bases and 7 bases, there was a span of 16 bases. Germline CDR1 is SQVTM and CDR2 is ANQGSEA. CDR3 amino acids: CSVAWTIGSGELFF. As DNA, the CDR3 is TGCAGCGTTGCCTGGACCATCGGGAGCGGGGAGCTGTTTTTT.

This chain connects TRBV5-4 to TRBJ2-5; a possible D gene is TRBD1 (6 bases). This CDR3 spans 15 amino acids. The germline V gene has CDR1 SGHNT and CDR2 YYREEE (reference sequence). V was trimmed by 0 bases and J by 5 bases, leaving 14 bases between them. The CDR3 is CASSLAGALRETQYF. CDR3 sequence (DNA): TGTGCCAGCAGCTTGGCAGGGGCCCTCAGGGAGACCCAGTACTTC.

V usage is TRBV28 and J usage is TRBJ2-7; a weak D match, TRBD2 (5 bases). The CDR3 consists of 14 residues. V was trimmed by 3 bases and J by 3 bases, leaving 12 bases between them. Germline V gene data show CDR1 as MDHEN and CDR2 as SYDVKM. The CDR3 spells CASSLKAVYYEQYF. For the CDR3, the DNA is TGTGCCAGCAGTTTGAAAGCGGTTTACTACGAGCAGTACTTC.

V is TRBV6-5 and J is TRBJ2-7; 9 bases fit TRBD2. CDR1 and CDR2 (germline): MNHEY, SVGAGI. The CDR3 spans 16 residues. With 0 bases clipped from V and 2 bases from J, the junction kept 5 bases outside the gene matches. The CDR3 region has the DNA TGTGCCAGCAGTTACTCCCGGGCTAGCGGGGCCTACGAGCAGTACTTC. This codes for CASSYSRASGAYEQYF.

This clone has a handful of counts. The chain carries TRBV30 and TRBJ1-6; a possible D gene is TRBD1 (6 bases). This CDR3 region has 13 residues. V was cut by 8 bases and J by 6 bases, with 14 bases left in between. Germline lookup yields CDR1 GTSNPN and CDR2 SVGIG (reference sequence). The CDR3 reads CATQTGFNSPLHF. CDR3 sequence (DNA): TGTGCCACCCAGACAGGATTTAATTCACCCCTCCACTTT. Combining the CDR3 with reference TRBV30 and TRBJ1-6 gives the whole variable domain SQTIHQWPATLVQPVGSPLSLECTVEGTSNPNLYWYRQAAGRGLQLLFYSVGIGQISSEVPQNLSASRPQDRQFILSSKKLLLSDSGFYLCATQTGFNSPLHFGNGTRLTVT.

V gene TRBV15 combines with J gene TRBJ2-5, with TRBD2 matching 7 bases. The length of the CDR3 is 17 residues. V dropped 3 bases and J dropped 5; count of bases not matched to a gene: 15. In germline, CDR1 is LNHNV, CDR2 YYDKDF (reference sequence). The chain's CDR3 is CATSRVIGGKGRETQYF. In DNA, the CDR3 is TGTGCCACCAGCAGGGTGATCGGGGGGAAGGGTAGGGAGACCCAGTACTTC.

The chain carries TRBV5-4 and TRBJ2-7, with TRBD1 matching 7 bases. Germline V gene sequence: CDR1 SGHNT, CDR2 YYREEE (reference sequence). Germline trimming cut 6 bases from V and 6 bases from J; bases unmatched to any gene: 12. CDR3 length: 14 amino acids. The DNA of the CDR3 is TGTGCCAGCACCTCCACCGGGACAGCGCGCGAGCAGTACTTC. Protein sequence: CASTSTGTAREQYF.

This clone appeared a few times. The chain is built from TRBV7-9 and TRBJ2-7; D might be TRBD1 (5 bases). The CDR3 contains 14 residues. Germline V lookup: CDR1 SEHNR, CDR2 FQNEAQ (reference sequence). V was pared by 3 bases and J by 6 bases, with 15 bases between. As DNA, the CDR3 is TGTGCCAGCAGCTTCCCGTTCCAGGGTCCCGAGCAGTACTTC. Residues: CASSFPFQGPEQYF.